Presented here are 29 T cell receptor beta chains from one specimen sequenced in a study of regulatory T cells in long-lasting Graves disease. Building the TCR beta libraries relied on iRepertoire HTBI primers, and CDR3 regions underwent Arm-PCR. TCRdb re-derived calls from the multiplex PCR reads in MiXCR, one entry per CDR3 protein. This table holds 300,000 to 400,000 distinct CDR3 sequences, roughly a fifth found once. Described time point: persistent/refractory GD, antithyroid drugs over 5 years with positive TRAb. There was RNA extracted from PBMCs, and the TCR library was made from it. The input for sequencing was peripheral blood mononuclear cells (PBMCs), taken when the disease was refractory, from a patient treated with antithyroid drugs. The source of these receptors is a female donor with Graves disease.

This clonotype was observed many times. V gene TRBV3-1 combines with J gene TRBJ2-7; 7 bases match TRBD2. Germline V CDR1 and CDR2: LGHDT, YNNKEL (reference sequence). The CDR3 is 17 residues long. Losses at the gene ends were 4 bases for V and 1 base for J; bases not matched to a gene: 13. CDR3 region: CASSPSHRLADSYEQYF. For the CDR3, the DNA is TGTGCCAGCAGCCCATCACACCGGCTAGCGGATTCCTACGAGCAGTACTTC.

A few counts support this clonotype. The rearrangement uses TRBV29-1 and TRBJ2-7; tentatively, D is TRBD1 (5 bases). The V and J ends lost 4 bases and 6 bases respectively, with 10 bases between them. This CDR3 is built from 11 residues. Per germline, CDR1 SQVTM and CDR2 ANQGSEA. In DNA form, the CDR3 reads TGCAGCGTTGTGTGGGGCGGCGAGCAGTACTTC. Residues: CSVVWGGEQYF.

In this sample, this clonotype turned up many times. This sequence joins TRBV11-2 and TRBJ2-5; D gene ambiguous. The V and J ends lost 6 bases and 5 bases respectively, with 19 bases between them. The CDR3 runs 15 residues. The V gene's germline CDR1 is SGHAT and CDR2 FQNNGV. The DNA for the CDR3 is TGTGCCAGCAGACCATTAGTATCCCGGTTGGAGACCCAGTACTTC. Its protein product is CASRPLVSRLETQYF. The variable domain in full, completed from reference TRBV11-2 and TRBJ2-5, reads EAGVAQSPRYKIIEKRQSVAFWCNPISGHATLYWYQQILGQGPKLLIQFQNNGVVDDSQLPKDRFSAERLKGVDSTLKIQPAKLEDSAVYLCASRPLVSRLETQYFGPGTRLLVL.

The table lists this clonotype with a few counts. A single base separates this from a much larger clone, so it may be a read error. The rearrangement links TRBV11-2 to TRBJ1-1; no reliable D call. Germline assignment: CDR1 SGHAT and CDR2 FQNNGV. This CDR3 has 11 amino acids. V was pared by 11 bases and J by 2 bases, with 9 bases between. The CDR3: CAGGLNTEAFF. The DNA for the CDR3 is TGTGCCGGCGGGCTTAACACTGAAGCTTTCTTT.

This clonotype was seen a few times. CDR3 nucleotides: TGCAGCGTTGAATGCAGGGGGCTGAACAGGGAGCTGTTTTTT. This codes for CSVECRGLNRELFF. J is TRBJ2-2 and V is TRBV29-1, with 8 bases that match TRBD1. The V gene's germline CDR1 is SQVTM and CDR2 ANQGSEA. CDR3 size: 14 residues. The V gene end was trimmed by 2 bases and the J gene end by 9 bases; junction bases not matched to a gene: 8.

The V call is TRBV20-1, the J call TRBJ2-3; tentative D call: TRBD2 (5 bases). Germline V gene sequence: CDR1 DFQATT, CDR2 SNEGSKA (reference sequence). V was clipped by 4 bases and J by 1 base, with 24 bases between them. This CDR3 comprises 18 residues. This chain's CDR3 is CSANPTWEHHGRTDTQYF. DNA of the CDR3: TGCAGTGCTAACCCCACCTGGGAGCATCATGGACGCACAGATACGCAGTATTTT.

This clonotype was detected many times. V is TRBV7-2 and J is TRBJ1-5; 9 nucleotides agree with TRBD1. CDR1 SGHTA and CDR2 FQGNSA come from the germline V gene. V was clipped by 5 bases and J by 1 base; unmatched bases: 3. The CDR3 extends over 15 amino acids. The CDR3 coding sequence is TGTGCCAGCAGCCGACAGGGGGTAAGCAATCAGCCCCAGCATTTT. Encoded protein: CASSRQGVSNQPQHF.

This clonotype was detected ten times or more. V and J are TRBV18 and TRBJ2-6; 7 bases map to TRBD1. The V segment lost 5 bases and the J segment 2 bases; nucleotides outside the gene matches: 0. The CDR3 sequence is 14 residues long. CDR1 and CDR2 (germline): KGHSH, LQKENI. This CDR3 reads CASSTGAGANVLTF. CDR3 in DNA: TGTGCCAGCTCAACAGGGGCTGGGGCCAACGTCCTGACTTTC.

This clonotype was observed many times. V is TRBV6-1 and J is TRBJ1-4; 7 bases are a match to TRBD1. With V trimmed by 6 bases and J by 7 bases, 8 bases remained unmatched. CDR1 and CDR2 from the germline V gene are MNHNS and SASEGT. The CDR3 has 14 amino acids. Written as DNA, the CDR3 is TGTGCCAGCAGACGACAGGGCCGGAGTGAAAAACTGTTTTTT. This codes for CASRRQGRSEKLFF.

The DNA for the CDR3 is TGCAGTGCTAGAAGTAGCGGGAGTAGTGGCTACGAGCAGTACTTC. The encoded protein is CSARSSGSSGYEQYF. The V and J genes are TRBV20-1 and TRBJ2-7, with 9 nucleotides matching TRBD2. Germline CDR1 reads DFQATT; CDR2 reads SNEGSKA (reference sequence). The CDR3 length is 15 residues. J lost 3 bases, V lost 2 bases, and 8 bases had no gene match.

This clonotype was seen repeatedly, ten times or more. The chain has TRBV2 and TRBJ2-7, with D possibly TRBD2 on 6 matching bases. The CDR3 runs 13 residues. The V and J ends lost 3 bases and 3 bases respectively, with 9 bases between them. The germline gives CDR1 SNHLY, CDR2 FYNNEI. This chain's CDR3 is CASSDLEGYEQYF. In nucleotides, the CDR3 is TGTGCCAGCAGTGACTTGGAGGGCTACGAGCAGTACTTC.

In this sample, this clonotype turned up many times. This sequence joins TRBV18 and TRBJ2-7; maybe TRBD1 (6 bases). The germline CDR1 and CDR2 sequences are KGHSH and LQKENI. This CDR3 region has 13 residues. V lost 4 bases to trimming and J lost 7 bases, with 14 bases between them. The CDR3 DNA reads TGTGCCAGCTCACTGGGGGCCTCCCGAGAGCAGTACTTC. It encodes CASSLGASREQYF.

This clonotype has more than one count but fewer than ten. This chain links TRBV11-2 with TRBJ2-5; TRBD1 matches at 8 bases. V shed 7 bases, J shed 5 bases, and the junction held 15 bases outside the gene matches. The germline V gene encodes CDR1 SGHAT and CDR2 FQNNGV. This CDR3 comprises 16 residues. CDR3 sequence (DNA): TGTGCCAGCACTTCATTCAGGGGGCCACGGAGGGAGACCCAGTACTTC. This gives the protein CASTSFRGPRRETQYF. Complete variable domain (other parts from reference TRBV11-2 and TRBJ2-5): EAGVAQSPRYKIIEKRQSVAFWCNPISGHATLYWYQQILGQGPKLLIQFQNNGVVDDSQLPKDRFSAERLKGVDSTLKIQPAKLEDSAVYLCASTSFRGPRRETQYFGPGTRLLVL.

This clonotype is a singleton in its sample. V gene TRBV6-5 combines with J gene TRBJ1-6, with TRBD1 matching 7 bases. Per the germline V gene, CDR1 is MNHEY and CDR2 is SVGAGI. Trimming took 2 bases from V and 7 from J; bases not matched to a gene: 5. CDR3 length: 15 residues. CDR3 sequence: CASSYTRGSNSPLHF. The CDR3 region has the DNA TGTGCCAGCAGTTACACCAGGGGGAGCAATTCACCCCTCCACTTT.

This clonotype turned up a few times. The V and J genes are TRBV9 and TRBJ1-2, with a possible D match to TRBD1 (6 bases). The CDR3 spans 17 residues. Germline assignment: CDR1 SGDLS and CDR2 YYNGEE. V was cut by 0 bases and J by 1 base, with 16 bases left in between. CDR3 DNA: TGTGCCAGCAGCGTAGGGTTCGGGACAAAGGGTAACTATGGCTACACCTTC. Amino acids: CASSVGFGTKGNYGYTF.

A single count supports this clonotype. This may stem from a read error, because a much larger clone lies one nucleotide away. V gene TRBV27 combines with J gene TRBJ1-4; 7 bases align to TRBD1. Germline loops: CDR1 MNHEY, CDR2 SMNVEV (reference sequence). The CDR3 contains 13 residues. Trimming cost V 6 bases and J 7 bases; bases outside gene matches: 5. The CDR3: CASRRGGCEKLFF. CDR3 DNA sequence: TGTGCCAGCAGACGAGGGGGCTGTGAAAAACTGTTTTTT.

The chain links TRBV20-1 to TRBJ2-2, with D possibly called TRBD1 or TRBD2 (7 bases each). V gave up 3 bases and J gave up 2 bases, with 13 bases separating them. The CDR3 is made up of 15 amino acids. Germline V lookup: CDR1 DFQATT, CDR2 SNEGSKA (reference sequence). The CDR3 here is CSARPGGGNTGELFF. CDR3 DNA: TGCAGTGCTAGGCCAGGGGGGGGTAACACCGGGGAGCTGTTTTTT.

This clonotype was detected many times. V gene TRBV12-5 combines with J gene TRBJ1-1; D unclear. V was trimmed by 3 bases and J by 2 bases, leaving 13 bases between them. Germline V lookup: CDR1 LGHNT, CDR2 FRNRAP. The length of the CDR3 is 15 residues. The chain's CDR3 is CASGFPSKGNTEAFF. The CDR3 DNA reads TGTGCTAGTGGTTTCCCCTCCAAGGGAAACACTGAAGCTTTCTTT.

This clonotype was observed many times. CDR3 loop: CASSPQPPETQYF. The CDR3 region has the DNA TGTGCCAGCTCACCCCAACCACCGGAGACCCAGTACTTC. The rearrangement uses TRBV18 and TRBJ2-5; D unresolved. Trimming shortened V by 3 bases and J by 5 bases, and 10 bases separated the two germline ends. CDR3 length: 13 residues. CDR1 and CDR2 from the germline V gene are KGHSH and LQKENI. Based on the CDR3 plus reference TRBV18 and TRBJ2-5, the full variable domain is NAGVMQNPRHLVRRRGQEARLRCSPMKGHSHVYWYRQLPEEGLKFMVYLQKENIIDESGMPKERFSAEFPKEGPSILRIQQVVRGDSAAYFCASSPQPPETQYFGPGTRLLVL.

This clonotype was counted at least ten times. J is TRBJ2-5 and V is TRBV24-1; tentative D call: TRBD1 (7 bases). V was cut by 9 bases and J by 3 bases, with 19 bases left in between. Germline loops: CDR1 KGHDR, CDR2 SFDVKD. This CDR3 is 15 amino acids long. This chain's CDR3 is CATSQGGHAKETQYF. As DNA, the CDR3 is TGTGCCACCTCCCAGGGGGGTCACGCGAAAGAGACCCAGTACTTC.

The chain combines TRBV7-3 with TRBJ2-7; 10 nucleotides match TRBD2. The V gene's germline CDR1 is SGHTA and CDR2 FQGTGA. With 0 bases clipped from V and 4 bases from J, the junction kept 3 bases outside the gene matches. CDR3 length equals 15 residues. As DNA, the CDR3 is TGTGCCAGCAGCTTAACCGGTAGCGGGAGGTACGAGCAGTACTTC. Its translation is CASSLTGSGRYEQYF.

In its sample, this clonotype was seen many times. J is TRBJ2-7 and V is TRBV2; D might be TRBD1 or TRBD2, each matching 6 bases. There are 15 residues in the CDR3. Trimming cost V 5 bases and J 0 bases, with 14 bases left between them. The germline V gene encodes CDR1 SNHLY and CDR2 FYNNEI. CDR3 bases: TGTGCCAGCAGTCCGGGGGCCTTGATCTCCTACGAGCAGTACTTC. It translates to CASSPGALISYEQYF.

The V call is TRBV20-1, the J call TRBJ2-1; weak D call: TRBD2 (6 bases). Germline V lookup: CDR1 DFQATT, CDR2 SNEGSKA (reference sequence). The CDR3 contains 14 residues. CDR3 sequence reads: CSAQGLNSYNEQFF. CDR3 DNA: TGCAGCGCACAAGGACTAAACTCCTACAATGAGCAGTTCTTC.

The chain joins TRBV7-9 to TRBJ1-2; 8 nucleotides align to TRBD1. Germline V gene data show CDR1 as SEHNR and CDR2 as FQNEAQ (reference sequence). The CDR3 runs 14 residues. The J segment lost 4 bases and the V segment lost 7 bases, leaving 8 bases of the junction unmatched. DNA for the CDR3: TGTGCCAGCACCGAGTGGACAGGGTTCTATGGCTACACCTTC. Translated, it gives CASTEWTGFYGYTF.

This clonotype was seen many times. For the CDR3, the DNA is TGCAGTGCTAGAGCCGAAAAACTGTTTTTT. Translated, it gives CSARAEKLFF. The chain links TRBV20-1 to TRBJ1-4; D call uncertain. The germline gives CDR1 DFQATT, CDR2 SNEGSKA (reference sequence). Trimming removed 1 base at V and 8 bases at J, with 2 bases between. CDR3 length equals 10 residues.

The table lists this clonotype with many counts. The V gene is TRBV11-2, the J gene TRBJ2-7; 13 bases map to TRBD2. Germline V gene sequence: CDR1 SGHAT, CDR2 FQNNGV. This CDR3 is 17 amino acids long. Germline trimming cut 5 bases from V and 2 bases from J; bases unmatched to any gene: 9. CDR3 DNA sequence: TGTGCCAGCAGCCAAGGGACTAGCGGGGTTGTGGCCTACGAGCAGTACTTC. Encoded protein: CASSQGTSGVVAYEQYF.

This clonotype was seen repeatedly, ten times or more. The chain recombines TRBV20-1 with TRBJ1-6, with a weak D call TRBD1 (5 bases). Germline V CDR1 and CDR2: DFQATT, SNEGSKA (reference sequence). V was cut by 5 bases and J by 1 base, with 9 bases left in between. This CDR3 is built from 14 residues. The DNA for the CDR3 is TGCAGTGCTGTCGGGGGATCCTATAATTCACCCCTCCACTTT. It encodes CSAVGGSYNSPLHF.

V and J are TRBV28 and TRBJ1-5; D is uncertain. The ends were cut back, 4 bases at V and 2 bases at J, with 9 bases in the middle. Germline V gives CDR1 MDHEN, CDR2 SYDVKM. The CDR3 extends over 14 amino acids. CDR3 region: CASSWAGGNQPQHF. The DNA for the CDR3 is TGTGCCAGCAGTTGGGCAGGTGGCAATCAGCCCCAGCATTTT.

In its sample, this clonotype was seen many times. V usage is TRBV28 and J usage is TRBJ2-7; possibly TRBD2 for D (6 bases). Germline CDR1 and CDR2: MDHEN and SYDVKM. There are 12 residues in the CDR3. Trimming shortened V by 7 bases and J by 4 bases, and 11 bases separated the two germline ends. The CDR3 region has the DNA TGTGCCAGCAACCTAGCGTCATACGAGCAGTACTTC. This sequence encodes CASNLASYEQYF.